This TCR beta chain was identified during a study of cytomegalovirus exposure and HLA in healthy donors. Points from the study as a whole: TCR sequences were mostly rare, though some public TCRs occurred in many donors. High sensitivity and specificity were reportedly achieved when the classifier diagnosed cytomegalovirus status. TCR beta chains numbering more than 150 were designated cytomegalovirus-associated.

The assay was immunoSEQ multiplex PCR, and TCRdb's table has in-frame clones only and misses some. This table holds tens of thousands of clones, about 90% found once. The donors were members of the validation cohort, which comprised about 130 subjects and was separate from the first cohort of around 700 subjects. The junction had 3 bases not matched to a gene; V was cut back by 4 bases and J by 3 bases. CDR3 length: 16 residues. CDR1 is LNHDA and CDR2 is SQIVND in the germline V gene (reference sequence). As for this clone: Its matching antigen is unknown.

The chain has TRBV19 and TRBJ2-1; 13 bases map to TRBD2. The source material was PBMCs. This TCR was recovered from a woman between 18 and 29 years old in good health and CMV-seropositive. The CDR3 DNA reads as TGTGCCAGTAGTACACGGACTAGCGGGGGCTACAATGAGCAGTTCTTC. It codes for CASSTRTSGGYNEQFF.